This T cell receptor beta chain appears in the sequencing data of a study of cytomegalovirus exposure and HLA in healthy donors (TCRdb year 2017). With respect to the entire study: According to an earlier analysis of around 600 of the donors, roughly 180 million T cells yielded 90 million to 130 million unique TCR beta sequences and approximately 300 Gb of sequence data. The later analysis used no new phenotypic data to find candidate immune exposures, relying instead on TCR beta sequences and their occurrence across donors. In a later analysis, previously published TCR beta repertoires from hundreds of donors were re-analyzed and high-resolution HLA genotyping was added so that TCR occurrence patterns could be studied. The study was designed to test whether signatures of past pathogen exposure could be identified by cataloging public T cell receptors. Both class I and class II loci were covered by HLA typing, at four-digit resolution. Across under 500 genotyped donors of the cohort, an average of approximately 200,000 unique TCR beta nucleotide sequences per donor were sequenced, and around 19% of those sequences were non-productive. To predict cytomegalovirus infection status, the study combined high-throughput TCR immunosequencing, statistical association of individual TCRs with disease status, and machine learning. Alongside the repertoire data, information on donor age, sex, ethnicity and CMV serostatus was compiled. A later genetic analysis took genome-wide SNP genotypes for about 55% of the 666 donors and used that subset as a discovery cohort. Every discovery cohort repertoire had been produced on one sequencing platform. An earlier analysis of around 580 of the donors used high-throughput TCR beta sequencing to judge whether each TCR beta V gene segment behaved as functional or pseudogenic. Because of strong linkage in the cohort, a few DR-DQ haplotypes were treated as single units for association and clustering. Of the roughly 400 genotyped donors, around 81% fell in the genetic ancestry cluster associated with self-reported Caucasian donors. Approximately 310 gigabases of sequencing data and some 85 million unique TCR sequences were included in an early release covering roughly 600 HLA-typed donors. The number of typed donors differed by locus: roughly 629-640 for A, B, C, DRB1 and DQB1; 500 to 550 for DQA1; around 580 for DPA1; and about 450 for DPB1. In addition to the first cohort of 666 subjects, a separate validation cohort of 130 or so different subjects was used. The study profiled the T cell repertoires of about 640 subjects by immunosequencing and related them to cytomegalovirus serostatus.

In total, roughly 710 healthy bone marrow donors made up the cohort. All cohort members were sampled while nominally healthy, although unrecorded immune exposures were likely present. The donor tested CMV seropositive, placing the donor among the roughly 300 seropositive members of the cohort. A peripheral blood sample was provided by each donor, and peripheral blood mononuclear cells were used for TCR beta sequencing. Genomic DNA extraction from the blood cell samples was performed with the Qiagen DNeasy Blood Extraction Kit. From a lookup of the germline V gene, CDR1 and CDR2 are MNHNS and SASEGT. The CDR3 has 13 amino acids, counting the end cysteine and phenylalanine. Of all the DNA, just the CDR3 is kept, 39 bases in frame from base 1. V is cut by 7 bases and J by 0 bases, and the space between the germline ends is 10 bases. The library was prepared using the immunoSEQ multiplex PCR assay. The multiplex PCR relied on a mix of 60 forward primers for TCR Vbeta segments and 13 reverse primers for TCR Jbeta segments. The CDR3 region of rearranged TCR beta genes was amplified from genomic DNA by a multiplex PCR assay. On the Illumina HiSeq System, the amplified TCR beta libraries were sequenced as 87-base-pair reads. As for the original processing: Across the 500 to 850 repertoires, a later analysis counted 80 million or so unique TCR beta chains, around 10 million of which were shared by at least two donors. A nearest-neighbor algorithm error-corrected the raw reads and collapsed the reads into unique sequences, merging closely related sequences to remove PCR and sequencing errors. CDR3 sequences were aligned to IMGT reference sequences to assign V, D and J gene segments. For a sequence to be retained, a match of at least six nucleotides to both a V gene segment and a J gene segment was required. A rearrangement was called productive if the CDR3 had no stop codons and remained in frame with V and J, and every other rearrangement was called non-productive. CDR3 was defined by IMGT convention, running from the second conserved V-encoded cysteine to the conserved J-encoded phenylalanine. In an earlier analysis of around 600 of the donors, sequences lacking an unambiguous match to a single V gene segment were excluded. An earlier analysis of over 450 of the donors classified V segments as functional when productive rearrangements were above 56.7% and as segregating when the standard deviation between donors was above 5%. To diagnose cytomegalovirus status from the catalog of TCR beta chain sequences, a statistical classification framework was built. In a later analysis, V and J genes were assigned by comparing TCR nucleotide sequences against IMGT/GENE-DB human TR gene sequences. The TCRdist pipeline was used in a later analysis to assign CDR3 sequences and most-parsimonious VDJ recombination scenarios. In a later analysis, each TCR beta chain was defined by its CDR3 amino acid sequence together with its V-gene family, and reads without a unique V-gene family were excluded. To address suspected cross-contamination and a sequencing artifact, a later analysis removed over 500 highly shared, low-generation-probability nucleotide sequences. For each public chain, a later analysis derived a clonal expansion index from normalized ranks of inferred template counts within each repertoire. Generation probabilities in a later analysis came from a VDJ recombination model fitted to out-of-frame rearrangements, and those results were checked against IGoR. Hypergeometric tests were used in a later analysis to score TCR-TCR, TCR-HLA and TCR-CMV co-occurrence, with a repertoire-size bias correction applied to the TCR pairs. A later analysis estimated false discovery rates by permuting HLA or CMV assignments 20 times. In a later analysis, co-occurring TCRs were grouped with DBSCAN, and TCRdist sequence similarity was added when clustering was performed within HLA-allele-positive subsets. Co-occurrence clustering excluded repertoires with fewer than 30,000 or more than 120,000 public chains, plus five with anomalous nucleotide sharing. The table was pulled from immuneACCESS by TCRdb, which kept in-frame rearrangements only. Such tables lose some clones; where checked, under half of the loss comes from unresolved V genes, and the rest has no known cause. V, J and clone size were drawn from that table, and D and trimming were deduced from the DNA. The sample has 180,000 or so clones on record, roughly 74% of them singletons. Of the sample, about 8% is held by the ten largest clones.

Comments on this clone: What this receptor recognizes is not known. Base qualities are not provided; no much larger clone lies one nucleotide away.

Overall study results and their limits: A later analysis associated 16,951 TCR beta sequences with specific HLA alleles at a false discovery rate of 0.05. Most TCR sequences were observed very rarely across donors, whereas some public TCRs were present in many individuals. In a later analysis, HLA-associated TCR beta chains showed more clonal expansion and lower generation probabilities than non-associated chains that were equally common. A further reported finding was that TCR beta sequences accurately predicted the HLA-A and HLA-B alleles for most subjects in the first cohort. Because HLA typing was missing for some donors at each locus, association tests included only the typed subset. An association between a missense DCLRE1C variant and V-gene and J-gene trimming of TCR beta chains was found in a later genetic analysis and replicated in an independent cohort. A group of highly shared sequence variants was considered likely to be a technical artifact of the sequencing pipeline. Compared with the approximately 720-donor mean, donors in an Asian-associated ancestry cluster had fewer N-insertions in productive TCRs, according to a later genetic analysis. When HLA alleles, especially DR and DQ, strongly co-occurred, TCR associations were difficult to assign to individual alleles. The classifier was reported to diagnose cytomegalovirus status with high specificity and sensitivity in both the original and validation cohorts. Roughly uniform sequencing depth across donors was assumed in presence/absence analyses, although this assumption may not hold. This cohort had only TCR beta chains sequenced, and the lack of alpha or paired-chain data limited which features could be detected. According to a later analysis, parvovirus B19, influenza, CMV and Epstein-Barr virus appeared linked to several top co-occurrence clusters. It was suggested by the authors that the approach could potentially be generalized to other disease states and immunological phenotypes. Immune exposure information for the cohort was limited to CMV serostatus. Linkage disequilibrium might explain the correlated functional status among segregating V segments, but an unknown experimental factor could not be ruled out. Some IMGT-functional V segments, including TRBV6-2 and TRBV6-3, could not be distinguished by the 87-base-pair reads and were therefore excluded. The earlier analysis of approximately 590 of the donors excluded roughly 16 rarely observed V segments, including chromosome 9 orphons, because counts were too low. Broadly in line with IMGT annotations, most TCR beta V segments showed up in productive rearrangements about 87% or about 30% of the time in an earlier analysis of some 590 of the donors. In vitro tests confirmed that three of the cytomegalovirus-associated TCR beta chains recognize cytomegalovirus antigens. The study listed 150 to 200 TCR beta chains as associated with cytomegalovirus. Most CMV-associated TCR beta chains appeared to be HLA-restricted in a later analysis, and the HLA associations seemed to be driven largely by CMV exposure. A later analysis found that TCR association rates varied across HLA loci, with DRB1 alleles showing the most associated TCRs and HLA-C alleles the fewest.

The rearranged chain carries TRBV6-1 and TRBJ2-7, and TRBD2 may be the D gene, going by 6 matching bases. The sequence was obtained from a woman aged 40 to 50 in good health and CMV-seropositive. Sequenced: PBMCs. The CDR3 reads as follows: CASKEGFSYEQYF. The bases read TGTGCCAGCAAGGAGGGCTTCTCCTACGAGCAGTACTTC.